A single sample is the source of the 3 T cell receptor beta chains below, sequenced in a study of T-cell memory formation after mild COVID-19. TCRdb re-derived calls from the 5' RACE reads in MiXCR, one entry per CDR3 protein. Altogether about 560,000 distinct CDR3 sequences are present, roughly 17% being singletons, with the ten largest covering roughly 7.8%. Sequencing was carried out using PBMCs or a T cell subset sorted from them (not recorded which). The receptors stem from an adult woman who had mild COVID-19 (a few samples of this study predate the infection). Cell type and time point are not known.

This clonotype came up a few times. V usage is TRBV20-1 and J usage is TRBJ2-3, with no clear D. V was clipped by 7 bases and J by 7 bases, with 9 bases between them. Germline CDR1 and CDR2: DFQATT and SNEGSKA (reference sequence). This CDR3 is built from 10 residues. The chain's CDR3 is CSVRRNTQYF. CDR3 bases: TGCAGTGTCCGTAGAAATACGCAGTATTTT.

This clonotype appeared a few times. The CDR3 is CASSPPDYTGGNNLHGYTF. In DNA, the CDR3 is TGTGCCAGCTCACCACCAGATTATACAGGGGGAAATAACCTTCATGGCTACACCTTC. The V gene is TRBV18, the J gene TRBJ1-2, with 8 positions matching TRBD1. Looked up from germline, CDR1 is KGHSH and CDR2 is LQKENI. CDR3 length equals 19 residues. Losses at the gene ends were 0 bases for V and 6 bases for J; bases not matched to a gene: 18.

This clonotype appeared a few times. V gene TRBV27 combines with J gene TRBJ2-2; 7 bases are shared with TRBD1. With V trimmed by 6 bases and J by 1 base, 5 bases remained unmatched. The CDR3 totals 15 residues. Germline V gene data show CDR1 as MNHEY and CDR2 as SMNVEV (reference sequence). DNA of the CDR3: TGTGCCAGCAGACGGGACAGAATGAACACCGGGGAGCTGTTTTTT. Translating gives CASRRDRMNTGELFF.